This T cell receptor (beta chain) is drawn from a study of monozygotic twins with inflammatory bowel disease. Reprocessing the 5' RACE reads, TCRdb reports a single entry for every CDR3 protein and omits DNA. This table holds 150,000 to 200,000 distinct CDR3 sequences. The CDR3 length is 14 residues. From germline, CDR1 is LGHDT and CDR2 YNNKEL (reference sequence). The chain has TRBV3-1 and TRBJ2-1; with no DNA, the TCRdb D assignment of TRBD1 cannot be verified. Sequencing used blood. The clonotype comes from a human donor with ulcerative colitis or Crohn's disease, or a healthy co-twin of an affected twin (not recorded which). The chain's CDR3 is CASTMGPSYNEQFF.